This T cell receptor beta chain was documented in a study of glioma-infiltrating T cells. Regarding the study as a whole: Above-expected tissue-blood divergence occurred in all gliomas, most in low-grade ones.

TCR alpha and beta CDR3 regions were amplified from RNA using iRepertoire nested multiplex PCR. Input was about 95-400 ng of tissue mRNA or PBMC total RNA. TCRdb used MiXCR to reprocess the multiplex PCR reads, holding one entry per CDR3 protein. Of about 140,000 distinct CDR3 sequences in the sample, about two fifths were seen once. V lost 3 bases to trimming and J lost 8 bases, with 10 bases between them. The CDR3 loop spans 12 amino acids. CDR1 MDHEN and CDR2 SYDVKM come from the germline V gene. Details on this clonotype: Its antigen is unknown.

The V and J genes are TRBV28 and TRBJ1-1; tentative D call: TRBD1 (6 bases). The sample comprised glioma tissue, nonneoplastic brain tissue, or PBMCs (not recorded which). The sequence was collected from a human donor with low-grade glioma or glioblastoma, undergoing nonglioma brain surgery, or in good health (not recorded which). The CDR3 region is CASSFSDREAFF. The CDR3 nucleotides read TGTGCCAGCAGTTTTTCGGACAGAGAAGCTTTCTTT.